The present TCR beta chain was sequenced within a study of human T cells and chemical hapten exposure. Via MiXCR, TCRdb re-called the RACE reads, giving one row per CDR3 protein. The sample lists about 180,000 distinct CDR3 sequences; around 30% were seen once. The sample's time point: pre-sensitization, week 0. The treatment here: therapeutic diphenylcyclopropenone sensitization with weekly scalp DPC. Patches went on only after blood had been drawn each time. Study results and caveats: Alopecia affected the donors, so their immune response may differ from healthy people's. With regard to DPC sensitization, TCRs above 1 in 1000 frequency did not change. In comparison with controls, expanded TCRs gave rise to a significantly larger number of large CDR3 similarity clusters.

The V end lost 1 base, the J end lost 0 bases, and 7 bases lay between the germline ends. CDR3 length: 15 residues. Germline V gene lookup returns CDR1 SGHAT and CDR2 FQNNGV. This clonotype was detected a few times. Its antigen is not identified. This chain joins TRBV11-2 and TRBJ1-3, with unresolved D. This TCR was sampled from a woman in her 30s with alopecia areata. Some clones in this sample may be carry-over from other donors' samples. The input for sequencing was whole blood, taken in connection with sensitization to the hapten diphenylcyclopropenone (DPC). In nucleotides, the CDR3 is TGTGCCAGCAGCTTAGCCAGTCCCTCTGGAAACACCATATATTTT. Its translation: CASSLASPSGNTIYF.